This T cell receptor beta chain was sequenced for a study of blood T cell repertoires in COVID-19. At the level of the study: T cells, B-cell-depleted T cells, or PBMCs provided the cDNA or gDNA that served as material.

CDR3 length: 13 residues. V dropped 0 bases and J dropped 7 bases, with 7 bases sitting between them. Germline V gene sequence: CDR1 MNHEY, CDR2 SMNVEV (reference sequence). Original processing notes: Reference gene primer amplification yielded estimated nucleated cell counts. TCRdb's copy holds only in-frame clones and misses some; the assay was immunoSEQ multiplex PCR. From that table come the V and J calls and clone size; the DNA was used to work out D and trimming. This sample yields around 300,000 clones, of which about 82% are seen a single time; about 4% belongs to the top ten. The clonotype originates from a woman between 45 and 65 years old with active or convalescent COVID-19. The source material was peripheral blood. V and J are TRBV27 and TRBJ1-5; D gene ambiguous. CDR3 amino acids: CASSLSTWQPQHF. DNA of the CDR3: TGTGCCAGCAGTTTATCGACTTGGCAGCCCCAGCATTTT.